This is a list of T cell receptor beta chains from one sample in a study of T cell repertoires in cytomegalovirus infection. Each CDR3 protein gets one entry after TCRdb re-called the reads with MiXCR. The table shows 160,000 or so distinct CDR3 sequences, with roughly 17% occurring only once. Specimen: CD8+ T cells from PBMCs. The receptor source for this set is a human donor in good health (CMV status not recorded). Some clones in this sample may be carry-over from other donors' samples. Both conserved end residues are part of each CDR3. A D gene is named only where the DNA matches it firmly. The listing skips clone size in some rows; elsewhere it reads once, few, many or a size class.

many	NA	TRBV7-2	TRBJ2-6	TGTGCCAGCAGCTTAGAGGGAGGGGGCTTGTCTGGGGCCAACGTCCTGACTTTC	CASSLEGGGLSGANVLTF
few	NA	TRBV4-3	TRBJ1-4	TGCGCCAGCAGCCAAGCAGGGCCGAGGAGCGCAACTAATGAAAAACTGTTTTTT	CASSQAGPRSATNEKLFF
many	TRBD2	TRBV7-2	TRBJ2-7	TGTGCCAGCAGCTTCCGGGGGGGGCAAAACGAGCAGTACTTC	CASSFRGGQNEQYF
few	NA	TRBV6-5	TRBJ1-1	TGTGCCAGCAGTTACTCGTCGGTGGTAATGAACACTGAAGCTTTCTTT	CASSYSSVVMNTEAFF
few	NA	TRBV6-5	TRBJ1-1	TGTGCCAGCCGGGGGCGGGTAGTTGGCACTGAAGCTTTCTTT	CASRGRVVGTEAFF
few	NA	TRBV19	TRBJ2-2	TGTGCCAGTAAGGCAGATTACACCGGGGAGCTGTTTTTT	CASKADYTGELFF
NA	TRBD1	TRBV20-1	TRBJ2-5	TGCAGTGCTTTGGGACAGGTCCAAGAGACCCAGTACTTC	CSALGQVQETQYF
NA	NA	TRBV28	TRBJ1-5	TGTGCCAGCAGTCTACCCCCCAGCTATAGCAATCAGCCCCAGCATTTT	CASSLPPSYSNQPQHF
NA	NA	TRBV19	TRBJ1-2	TGTGCCAGTAGTTCCACGGGGACTCTTGGCTACACCTTC	CASSSTGTLGYTF
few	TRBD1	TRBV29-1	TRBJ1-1	TGCAGCGTCTTCGGACAGGGAGGGTTGAACACTGAAGCTTTCTTT	CSVFGQGGLNTEAFF
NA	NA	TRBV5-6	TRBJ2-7	TGTGCCAGCAGAAAGAGGGTGTTGGCCCCCTACGAGCAGTACTTC	CASRKRVLAPYEQYF
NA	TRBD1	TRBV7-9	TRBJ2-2	TGTGCCAGCAGCCCCCGTGCCGGGACAGGTAACACCGGGGAGCTGTTTTTT	CASSPRAGTGNTGELFF
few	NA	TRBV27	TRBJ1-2	TGTGCCAGCAGTTTATTCCCGGGGGAGGCTAACTATGGCTACACCTTC	CASSLFPGEANYGYTF
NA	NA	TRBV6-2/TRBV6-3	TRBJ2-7	TGTGCCAGCAGTTACTCTAGAAACGAGCAGTACTTC	CASSYSRNEQYF
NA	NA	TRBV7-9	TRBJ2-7	TGTGCCAGCAGCTTAACCCCGAGCGAGCAGTACTTC	CASSLTPSEQYF
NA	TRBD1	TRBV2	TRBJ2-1	TGTGCCAGCAAGAGACGGACAGGGAGCTCCTACAATGAGCAGTTCTTC	CASKRRTGSSYNEQFF
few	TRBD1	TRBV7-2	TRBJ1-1	TGTGCCAGCAGCCCAGACAGGGGTCACACTGAAGCTTTCTTT	CASSPDRGHTEAFF
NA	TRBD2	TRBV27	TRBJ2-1	TGTGCCAGCAGTTTCCAGACTAGCGGGAGACCGCAAGGAAATGAGCAGTTCTTC	CASSFQTSGRPQGNEQFF
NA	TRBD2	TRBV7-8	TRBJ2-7	TGTGCCAGCAGCCCCCGGGACTACTCCTACGAGCAGTACTTC	CASSPRDYSYEQYF
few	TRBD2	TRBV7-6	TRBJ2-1	TGTGCCAGCAGCCGACTAGCGGGAGGCCCCAGGGGCAATGAGCAGTTCTTC	CASSRLAGGPRGNEQFF
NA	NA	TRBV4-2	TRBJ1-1	TGTGCCAGCAGCCAAGAGACAGGAATGAACACTGAAGCTTTCTTT	CASSQETGMNTEAFF
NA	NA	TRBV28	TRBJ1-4	TGTGCCAGCAGTCCCTCGGACGGAGAAAAACTGTTTTTT	CASSPSDGEKLFF
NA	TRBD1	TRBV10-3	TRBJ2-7	TGTGCGCATACAGGGGATACTTCCTACGAGCAGTACTTC	CAHTGDTSYEQYF
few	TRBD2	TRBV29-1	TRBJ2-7	TGCAGCGTCCTGACTAGCGGGAGTTATGAGCAGTACTTC	CSVLTSGSYEQYF
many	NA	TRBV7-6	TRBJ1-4	TGTGCCAGCAGCTTACGGGACGGATCAACTAATGAAAAACTGTTTTTT	CASSLRDGSTNEKLFF
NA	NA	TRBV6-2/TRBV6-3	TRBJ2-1	TGTGCCAGCAGTTACTCCGGGCCAGCAAATGAGCAGTTCTTC	CASSYSGPANEQFF
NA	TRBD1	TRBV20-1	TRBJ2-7	TGCAGTGTTCCAGGGGGCGAGCAGTACTTC	CSVPGGEQYF
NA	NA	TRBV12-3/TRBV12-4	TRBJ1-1	TGTGCCAGCAGTTTCCTAGAAGCTTTCTTT	CASSFLEAFF
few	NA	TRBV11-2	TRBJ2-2	TGTGCCAGCAGCTTAGCGGTTGCCGGGGAGCTGTTTTTT	CASSLAVAGELFF
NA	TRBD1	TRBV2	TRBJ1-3	TGTGCCGCAGGGGGACAGGCCAAGGGATATGGAAACACCATATATTTT	CAAGGQAKGYGNTIYF
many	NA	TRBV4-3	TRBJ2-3	TGCGCCAGCAGCCAAGTGACCTCCCCAGATACGCAGTATTTT	CASSQVTSPDTQYF
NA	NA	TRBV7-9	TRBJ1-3	TGTGCCAACACCGCTAAAGACAGCTCTGGAAACACCATATATTTT	CANTAKDSSGNTIYF
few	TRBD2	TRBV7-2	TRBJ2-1	TGTGCCAGCAGCTTAGTAGGCGGGAGAAATGAGCAGTTCTTC	CASSLVGGRNEQFF
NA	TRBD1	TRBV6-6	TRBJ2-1	TGTGCCAGCAGTTACTCTCAGGGGGCCTTGAATGAGCAGTTCTTC	CASSYSQGALNEQFF
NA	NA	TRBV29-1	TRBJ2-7	TGCAGCGTTGTTAAGGGAAGGTTGCAGTACTTC	CSVVKGRLQYF
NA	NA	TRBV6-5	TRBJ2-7	TGTGCCAGCAGTTACGCGGGACGGAGCTCCTACGAGCAGTACTTC	CASSYAGRSSYEQYF
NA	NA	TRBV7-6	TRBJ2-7	TGTGCCAGCAGCGGGGGCGCGTTCGACGAGCAGTACTTC	CASSGGAFDEQYF
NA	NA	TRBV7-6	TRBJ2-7	TGTGCCAGCAGCCCTGGACTGATCTACGAGCAGTACTTC	CASSPGLIYEQYF
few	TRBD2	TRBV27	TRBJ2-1	TGTGCCAGCAGTTACACGACTAGCGGAGTTTCCTACAATGAGCAGTTCTTC	CASSYTTSGVSYNEQFF
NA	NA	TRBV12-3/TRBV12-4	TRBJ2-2	TGTGCCAGCAGTCCCCCGTCCCGTGCGAACACCGGGGAGCTGTTTTTT	CASSPPSRANTGELFF
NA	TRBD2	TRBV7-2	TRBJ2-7	TGTGCCAGCAGCTTAGGGGGACTAGCGGGAGACGAGCAGTACTTC	CASSLGGLAGDEQYF
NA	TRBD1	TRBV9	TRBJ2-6	TGTGCCAGCAACCCAACAGGGGGCCCCAGCTCTGGGGCCAACGTCCTGACTTTC	CASNPTGGPSSGANVLTF
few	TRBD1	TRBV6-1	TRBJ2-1	TGTGCCAGCAGTCGTAGCGCCTCGGGACAGGGTGGCAATGAGCAGTTCTTC	CASSRSASGQGGNEQFF
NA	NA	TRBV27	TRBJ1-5	TGTGCCAGCAGTTTCTACTTCAATCAGCCCCAGCATTTT	CASSFYFNQPQHF
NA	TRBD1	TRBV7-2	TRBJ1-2	TGTGCCAGCAGCTTCGGGACAGGGGGCTATGGCTACACCTTC	CASSFGTGGYGYTF
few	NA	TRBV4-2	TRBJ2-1	TGTGCCAGCAGCCAAGACAATGAGCAGTTCTTC	CASSQDNEQFF
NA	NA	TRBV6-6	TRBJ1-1	TGTGCCAGCAGTTTTTCAACCTCATCGAACACTGAAGCTTTCTTT	CASSFSTSSNTEAFF
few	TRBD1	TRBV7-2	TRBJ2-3	TGTGCCAGCAGCTTTTGGGACAGGGAAACAGATACGCAGTATTTT	CASSFWDRETDTQYF
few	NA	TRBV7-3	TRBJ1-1	TGTGCCAGCAGCGCACTGGGGAAGAAGACTGAAGCTTTCTTT	CASSALGKKTEAFF
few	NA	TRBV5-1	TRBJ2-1	TGCGCCAGCAGCCCCGGTGTAGGAAGTTACGGGAATGAGCAGTTCTTC	CASSPGVGSYGNEQFF
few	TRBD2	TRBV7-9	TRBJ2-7	TGTGCCAGCAGCGCAACCCCTAGCGGTTACGGCGAGCAGTACTTC	CASSATPSGYGEQYF
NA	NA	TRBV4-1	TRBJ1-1	TGCGCCAGCAGCCAAGATTCGGGCGGGGGCACTGAAGCTTTCTTT	CASSQDSGGGTEAFF
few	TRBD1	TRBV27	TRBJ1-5	TGTGCCAGCAGCCCGAAGACAGGGCCTTATAGCAATCAGCCCCAGCATTTT	CASSPKTGPYSNQPQHF
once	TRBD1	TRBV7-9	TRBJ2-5	TGTGCCAGCAGCACCCAGGGGGAAGAGACCCAGTACTTC	CASSTQGEETQYF